This T cell receptor (beta chain) appears in the sequencing data of a study of regulatory T cells in long-lasting Graves disease. Study information: Graves' disease counted as persistent after over 5 years of antithyroid drugs with positive TSH receptor antibodies.

General observations from the study: Reduced TCR diversity was observed in persistent Graves' patients versus newly diagnosed patients. Newly diagnosed disease favored TRBV20-1 and TRBJ2-1 over persistent disease.

In building TCR beta libraries, iRepertoire HTBI primers were used together with Arm-PCR of CDR3 regions. In TCRdb, the multiplex PCR reads were re-called with MiXCR into one record per CDR3 protein. Here the sample spans 360,000 or so distinct CDR3 sequences, 23% being singletons. Many counts were recorded for this clonotype. Antigen specificity is unknown. Time point in this sample: persistent/refractory GD, antithyroid drugs over 5 years with positive TRAb. Preparation of the TCR library used RNA extracted from PBMCs. From each patient, 8 to 10 milliliters of peripheral blood was drawn and collected into an EDTA anticoagulant tube. V lost 3 bases to trimming and J lost 7 bases; unmatched junction nucleotides: 4. The V gene's germline CDR1 is SNHLY and CDR2 FYNNEI. The CDR3 runs 14 residues.

J is TRBJ1-4 and V is TRBV2; 8 positions match TRBD1. Material: peripheral blood mononuclear cells (PBMCs), obtained when the disease was refractory, from a patient treated with antithyroid drugs. The receptor comes from a middle-aged woman with Graves disease. The CDR3 bases are TGTGCCAGCAGTGACCGACAGGGGTCTGAAAAACTGTTTTTT. It encodes CASSDRQGSEKLFF.